The count of the clone carrying this T cell receptor (beta chain) is one. This sample is part of a study of blood T cell repertoires in COVID-19. About the research overall: The United States, Italy and Spain provided the acute and convalescent COVID-19 samples.

The CDR3 consists of 14 residues. V lost 4 bases to trimming and J lost 4 bases, with 13 bases between them. Germline V CDR1 and CDR2: ENHRY, SYGVKD. In the original workflow: For nucleated cells, counts were estimated from reference gene primer amplification. Sequencing was performed with immunoSEQ multiplex PCR; in TCRdb, only in-frame clones are kept and a portion is missing. V, J and clone size derive from that table, while D and trimming were established from the DNA sequence. This sample has some 220,000 clones, with 75% to 85% found just once. The clonotype was recovered from a man aged 50-59 years with active or convalescent COVID-19. The chain links TRBV10-3 to TRBJ1-2; the D gene is possibly TRBD1 (6 bases). Sequencing was carried out using peripheral blood. In DNA, the CDR3 is TGTGCCATCAGTGTTTGGGGACAAAGCTATGGCTACACCTTC. This translates into CAISVWGQSYGYTF.